One sample yielded the 22 T cell receptor beta chains listed below, sequenced in a study of siplizumab effects on memory and regulatory T cells. The protocol was immunoSEQ multiplex PCR, while the TCRdb copy is restricted to in-frame clones and leaves out a portion. Here the sample spans about 40,000 clones, 70% to 90% being singletons. Sequenced: naive CD4+ T cells sorted from blood. The receptors were sampled from a human donor in good health.

V and J are TRBV7-9 and TRBJ2-1, with 10 bases aligning to TRBD2. Trimming took 9 bases from V and 6 from J; bases not matched to a gene: 8. Looked up from germline, CDR1 is SEHNR and CDR2 is FQNEAQ (reference sequence). The CDR3 contains 14 residues. CDR3 residues: CASRGLALLNEQFF. Written as DNA, the CDR3 is TGTGCCAGTCGGGGACTAGCGCTCCTCAATGAGCAGTTCTTC.

This chain links TRBV18 with TRBJ1-3, with D tentatively TRBD1 (6 bases). Per the germline V gene, CDR1 is KGHSH and CDR2 is LQKENI. The V end was cut by 5 bases, the J end by 4 bases, with 15 bases between. The CDR3 is 15 residues long. As DNA, the CDR3 is TGTGCCAGCTCATACCAAGGGGGTTCAGGAAACACCATATATTTT. Translation: CASSYQGGSGNTIYF.

This clone was observed once. This sequence joins TRBV5-1 and TRBJ2-5; 9 bases line up with TRBD1. CDR1 is SGHRS and CDR2 is YFSETQ in the germline V gene. This CDR3 comprises 14 residues. Trimming cost V 4 bases and J 6 bases; bases outside gene matches: 7. CDR3 residues: CASSPGDRAKTQYF. Here the CDR3 DNA reads TGCGCCAGCAGCCCGGGGGACAGGGCAAAGACCCAGTACTTC.

In its sample, this clone was seen once. The genes are TRBV7-2 and TRBJ2-7; D not resolved. CDR3 length equals 12 residues. Germline CDR1 is SGHTA and CDR2 is FQGNSA. V was cut by 2 bases and J by 1 base, with 3 bases left in between. In DNA, the CDR3 is TGTGCCAGCAGCTTACAGTCCTACGAGCAGTACTTC. Translated, it gives CASSLQSYEQYF.

The chain carries TRBV19 and TRBJ1-2; perhaps TRBD1 as D (5 bases). V was pared by 5 bases and J by 1 base, with 11 bases between. CDR3 length: 14 residues. Germline CDR1 LNHDA, CDR2 SQIVND (reference sequence). DNA for the CDR3: TGTGCCAGTAGTTCCCCCAGGGTTAACTATGGCTACACCTTC. Protein product: CASSSPRVNYGYTF.

This clone occurred a few times. The rearrangement joins TRBV7-9 to TRBJ1-1, with D uncertain. The CDR3 runs 13 residues. Germline V gives CDR1 SEHNR, CDR2 FQNEAQ (reference sequence). V was cut by 5 bases and J by 7 bases, with 14 bases left in between. The CDR3, as DNA: TGTGCCAGCAGCCCTACCCGGCGGGTTGAAGCTTTCTTT. Translation: CASSPTRRVEAFF. Variable domain in full (rest from reference TRBV7-9 and TRBJ1-1): DTGVSQNPRHKITKRGQNVTFRCDPISEHNRLYWYRQTLGQGPEFLTYFQNEAQLEKSRLLSDRFSAERPKGSFSTLEIQRTEQGDSAMYLCASSPTRRVEAFFGQGTRLTVV.

This rearrangement joins TRBV29-1 to TRBJ2-7, with TRBD1 identical over 7 bases. The CDR3 extends over 12 amino acids. V shed 4 bases and J 4 bases; nucleotides not matched to a gene: 4. CDR1 is SQVTM, CDR2 ANQGSEA, per germline. CDR3 DNA sequence: TGCAGCGTTGGACAGGGAATGTACGAGCAGTACTTC. Amino acid sequence: CSVGQGMYEQYF.

V is TRBV7-9 and J is TRBJ1-4; the match to TRBD1 covers 8 bases. Germline CDR1 SEHNR, CDR2 FQNEAQ (reference sequence). Unmatched junction bases numbered 7, after V lost 5 bases and J lost 8 bases. This CDR3 is 14 amino acids long. CDR3 bases: TGTGCCAGCAGCCCACAGGGGGAAGGGGAAAAACTGTTTTTT. Protein: CASSPQGEGEKLFF.

The rearrangement joins TRBV7-9 to TRBJ1-2; weak D call: TRBD1 (5 bases). Per germline, CDR1 SEHNR and CDR2 FQNEAQ (reference sequence). The CDR3 has 15 amino acids. The V and J ends lost 7 bases and 8 bases respectively, with 23 bases between them. Here the CDR3 DNA reads TGTGCCAGCACCCCCCCGTCACATCCCGAGGGGGGCTACACCTTC. Protein product: CASTPPSHPEGGYTF.

The chain combines TRBV7-2 with TRBJ2-3; D uncertain. CDR1 and CDR2 (germline): SGHTA, FQGNSA. The V gene lost 2 bases and the J gene lost 4 bases, with 13 bases spanning the gap. The CDR3 extends over 15 amino acids. The CDR3 is CASSLMWATADTQYF. Here the CDR3 DNA reads TGTGCCAGCAGCTTAATGTGGGCTACCGCAGATACGCAGTATTTT.

DNA for the CDR3: TGTGCCAGCAGTGATTTGGGACAGCCGAATGAGCAGTTCTTC. Its translation is CASSDLGQPNEQFF. The chain combines TRBV2 with TRBJ2-1; 7 nucleotides align to TRBD1. The CDR3 has 14 amino acids. J gave up 7 bases and V 3 bases, and 6 bases lay outside the gene matches. Looked up from germline, CDR1 is SNHLY and CDR2 is FYNNEI.

The chain recombines TRBV7-9 with TRBJ1-2, with 9 bases matching TRBD1. Trimming removed 4 bases from V and 4 bases from J; junction bases left unmatched: 10. CDR3 length: 16 amino acids. Germline V gene data show CDR1 as SEHNR and CDR2 as FQNEAQ (reference sequence). The CDR3 is CASSWGVGQGSYGYTF. CDR3 nucleotide sequence: TGTGCCAGCAGCTGGGGGGTGGGACAGGGTTCCTATGGCTACACCTTC.

The chain is built from TRBV6-5 and TRBJ1-3; D possibly corresponds to TRBD1 (6 bases). This CDR3 contains 12 residues. Between the trimmed V and J ends, which lost 5 bases and 14 bases, there was a span of 16 bases. Germline V gene lookup returns CDR1 MNHEY and CDR2 SVGAGI. The CDR3 region has the DNA TGTGCCAGCAGTCCCGACAGGAGCCCCGTATATTTT. Residues: CASSPDRSPVYF.

This chain joins TRBV18 and TRBJ1-1, with D tentatively TRBD1 (6 bases). CDR1 and CDR2 from the germline V gene are KGHSH and LQKENI. Trimming stripped 1 base from V and 1 base from J, with 7 bases between. This CDR3 contains 14 residues. The CDR3, as DNA: TGTGCCAGCTCACCACGGACAGCGAACACTGAAGCTTTCTTT. This encodes CASSPRTANTEAFF. Full variable domain (rest looked up from reference TRBV18 and TRBJ1-1): NAGVMQNPRHLVRRRGQEARLRCSPMKGHSHVYWYRQLPEEGLKFMVYLQKENIIDESGMPKERFSAEFPKEGPSILRIQQVVRGDSAAYFCASSPRTANTEAFFGQGTRLTVV.

The chain has TRBV5-5 and TRBJ2-7, with 7 bases aligning to TRBD1. CDR1 SGHKS and CDR2 YYEKEE come from the germline V gene (reference sequence). The CDR3 runs 15 residues. J was trimmed by 3 bases and V by 4 bases; bases with no gene match: 10. The CDR3: CASSVIPGQIYEQYF. The CDR3 nucleotides read TGTGCCAGCAGCGTAATACCGGGACAGATCTACGAGCAGTACTTC.

The rearrangement joins TRBV4-1 to TRBJ1-1; D uncertain. Germline-derived CDR1 and CDR2 are MGHRA and YSYEKL. The CDR3 sequence is 16 residues long. Trimming removed 1 base from V and 0 bases from J, with 12 bases in between. CDR3 region: CASSQGRPGMNTEAFF. The CDR3 DNA reads TGCGCCAGCAGCCAAGGACGACCGGGGATGAACACTGAAGCTTTCTTT.

The CDR3 is CASSLRSTGANVLTF. The CDR3 nucleotides are TGTGCCAGCAGCTTGCGTTCTACTGGGGCCAACGTCCTGACTTTC. The chain employs TRBV5-6 and TRBJ2-6; D not resolved. This CDR3 has 15 residues. Germline-derived CDR1 and CDR2 are SGHDT and YYEEEE. Trimming removed 1 base from V and 2 bases from J, with 7 bases in between.

The chain is built from TRBV10-3 and TRBJ2-3; TRBD2 matches at 11 bases. Germline CDR1 is ENHRY and CDR2 is SYGVKD. V shed 3 bases, J shed 3 bases, and the junction held 5 bases outside the gene matches. The CDR3 has 16 residues. The CDR3 reads CAISDLSGRATDTQYF. The CDR3, as DNA: TGTGCCATCAGTGACCTTAGCGGGAGGGCGACAGATACGCAGTATTTT.

V is TRBV18 and J is TRBJ2-3; 7 bases map to TRBD2. With 3 bases clipped from V and 2 bases from J, the junction kept 5 bases outside the gene matches. Per germline, CDR1 KGHSH and CDR2 LQKENI. This CDR3 contains 15 residues. As DNA, the CDR3 is TGTGCCAGCTCACCCCAAGCGGGGCCCACAGATACGCAGTATTTT. It specifies CASSPQAGPTDTQYF.

The chain employs TRBV4-1 and TRBJ2-1, with D possibly matching TRBD2 (5 bases). Germline-derived CDR1 and CDR2 are MGHRA and YSYEKL. Between the trimmed V and J ends, which lost 6 bases and 10 bases, there was a span of 10 bases. This CDR3 region has 11 residues. The CDR3 sequence is CASSLAEEQFF. CDR3 DNA sequence: TGCGCCAGCAGTCTAGCAGAAGAGCAGTTCTTC.

This chain joins TRBV9 and TRBJ2-7; the match to TRBD2 covers 10 bases. V shed 0 bases, J shed 3 bases, and the junction held 3 bases outside the gene matches. In germline, CDR1 is SGDLS, CDR2 YYNGEE. CDR3 length: 15 residues. CDR3 region: CASSVAPSGSYEQYF. In nucleotides, the CDR3 is TGTGCCAGCAGCGTAGCTCCTAGCGGGAGCTACGAGCAGTACTTC. The full variable domain, with the rest looked up from reference TRBV9 and TRBJ2-7, is DSGVTQTPKHLITATGQRVTLRCSPRSGDLSVYWYQQSLDQGLQFLIQYYNGEERAKGNILERFSAQQFPDLHSELNLSSLELGDSALYFCASSVAPSGSYEQYFGPGTRLTVT.

This chain links TRBV5-4 with TRBJ1-1, with a tentative D call TRBD1 (5 bases). CDR3 length: 16 residues. Deletions cut 0 bases from V and 3 bases from J, with 15 bases between. The germline CDR1 and CDR2 sequences are SGHNT and YYREEE (reference sequence). Here the CDR3 reads CASSLGSAGGDTEAFF. The CDR3, as DNA: TGTGCCAGCAGCTTGGGTTCTGCTGGAGGGGACACTGAAGCTTTCTTT. The variable domain in full, with the rest retrieved from reference TRBV5-4 and TRBJ1-1, is ETGVTQSPTHLIKTRGQQVTLRCSSQSGHNTVSWYQQALGQGPQFIFQYYREEENGRGNFPPRFSGLQFPNYSSELNVNALELDDSALYLCASSLGSAGGDTEAFFGQGTRLTVV.